The text below deals with one T cell receptor beta chain. Antigen specificity is unknown. These data belong to a study of PD-1 blockade in classical Hodgkin lymphoma. About the study: Nivolumab was administered to patients intravenously at 3 mg/kg every 2 weeks.

Study-wide results and caveats: After ASCT, patients who started nivolumab under 1 year later were excluded. Lower baseline TCR diversity was reported for newly diagnosed patients than for healthy donors.

The method was immunoSEQ multiplex PCR; TCRdb's version includes in-frame clones alone and lacks a portion of them. The sample has some 100,000 clones, around nine tenths seen once. Trimming pared 0 bases from V and 5 bases from J, leaving 11 bases between. CDR3 length equals 14 residues. Germline CDR1 is SGDLS and CDR2 is YYNGEE. Each of the patients experienced relapse following autologous stem cell transplantation, and their brentuximab vedotin exposure differed. The study recorded best responses of complete response, partial response or progressive disease. V and J are TRBV9 and TRBJ1-2; D might be TRBD1 (5 bases). The source was peripheral blood mononuclear cells (PBMCs), collected at baseline. The sequence derives from a human donor with classical Hodgkin lymphoma. As DNA, the CDR3 is TGTGCCAGCAGCGTAGAAGGGGCAGGGTATGGCTACACCTTC. Translated, it gives CASSVEGAGYGYTF.